This T cell receptor (beta chain) was sequenced for a study of blood T cell repertoires in COVID-19. At the level of the study: Samples came from the United States, Italy and Spain, spanning acute and convalescent COVID-19. T cells, B-cell-depleted T cells, or PBMCs provided the cDNA or gDNA that served as material.

V dropped 5 bases and J dropped 4; count of bases not matched to a gene: 5. The CDR3 is 14 residues long. Germline loops: CDR1 LNHDA, CDR2 SQIVND (reference sequence). In the original analysis: Reference gene primer amplification gave estimated nucleated cell counts. Data came from immunoSEQ multiplex PCR; TCRdb stores just in-frame clones and leaves some out. V, J and clone size are those of that table, while D and trimming were read from the DNA. The sample consists of just under 80,000 clones, about 80% of them appearing once. This clone was seen once. The V gene is TRBV19, the J gene TRBJ1-5; 7 nucleotides match TRBD1. This clonotype was sampled from a woman in her 70s with acute or convalescent COVID-19. The sample was peripheral blood. CDR3 sequence (DNA): TGTGCCAGTAGTTCTCAGACAGGGAATCAGCCCCAGCATTTT. Its translation is CASSSQTGNQPQHF.